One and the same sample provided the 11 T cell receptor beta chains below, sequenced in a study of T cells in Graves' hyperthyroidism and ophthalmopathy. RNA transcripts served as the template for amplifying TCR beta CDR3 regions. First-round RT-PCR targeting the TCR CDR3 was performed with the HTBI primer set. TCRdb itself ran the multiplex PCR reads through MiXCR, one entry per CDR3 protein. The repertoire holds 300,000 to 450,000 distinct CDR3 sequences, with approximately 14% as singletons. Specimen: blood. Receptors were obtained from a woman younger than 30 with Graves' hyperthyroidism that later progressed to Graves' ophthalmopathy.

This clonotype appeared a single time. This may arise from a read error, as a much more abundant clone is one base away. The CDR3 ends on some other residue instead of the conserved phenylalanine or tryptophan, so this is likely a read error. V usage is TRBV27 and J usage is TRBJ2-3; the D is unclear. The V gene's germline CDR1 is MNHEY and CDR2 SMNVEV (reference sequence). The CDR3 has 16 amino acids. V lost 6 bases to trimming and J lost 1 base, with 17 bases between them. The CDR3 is CASRNWTASGTDTQYL. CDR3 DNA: TGTGCCAGCAGAAACTGGACCGCCTCTGGCACAGATACGCAGTATCTT.

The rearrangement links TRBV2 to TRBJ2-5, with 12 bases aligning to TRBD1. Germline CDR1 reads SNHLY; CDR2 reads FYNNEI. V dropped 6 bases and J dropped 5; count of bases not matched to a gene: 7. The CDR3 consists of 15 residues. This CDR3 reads CASRAGTGGIETQYF. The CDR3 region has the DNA TGTGCCAGCAGGGCCGGGACAGGGGGCATTGAGACCCAGTACTTC. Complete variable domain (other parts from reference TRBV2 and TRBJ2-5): EPEVTQTPSHQVTQMGQEVILRCVPISNHLYFYWYRQILGQKVEFLVSFYNNEISEKSEIFDDQFSVERPDGSNFTLKIRSTKLEDSAMYFCASRAGTGGIETQYFGPGTRLLVL.

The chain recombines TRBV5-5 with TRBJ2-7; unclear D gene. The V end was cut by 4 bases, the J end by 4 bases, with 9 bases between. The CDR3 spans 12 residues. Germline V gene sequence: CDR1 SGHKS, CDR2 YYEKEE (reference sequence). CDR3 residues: CASSEAQYEQYF. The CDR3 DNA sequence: TGTGCCAGCAGCGAGGCACAATACGAGCAGTACTTC. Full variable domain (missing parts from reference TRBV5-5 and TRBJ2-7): DAGVTQSPTHLIKTRGQQVTLRCSPISGHKSVSWYQQVLGQGPQFIFQYYEKEERGRGNFPDRFSARQFPNYSSELNVNALLLGDSALYLCASSEAQYEQYFGPGTRLTVT.

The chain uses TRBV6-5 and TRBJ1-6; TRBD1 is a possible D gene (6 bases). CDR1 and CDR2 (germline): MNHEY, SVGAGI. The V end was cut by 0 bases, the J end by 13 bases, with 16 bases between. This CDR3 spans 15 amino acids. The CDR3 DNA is TGTGCCAGCAGTTACTCGGCAGGGGCCATTGCGCCCCTCCACTTT. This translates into CASSYSAGAIAPLHF.

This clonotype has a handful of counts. The CDR3 is CASSGEGLGGYTF. The CDR3 bases are TGTGCCAGCAGTGGCGAGGGATTGGGGGGCTACACCTTC. The rearrangement links TRBV25-1 to TRBJ1-2; D unclear. Per germline, CDR1 MGHDK and CDR2 SYGVNS. The V end lost 4 bases, the J end lost 8 bases, and 14 bases lay between the germline ends. The CDR3 extends over 13 amino acids.

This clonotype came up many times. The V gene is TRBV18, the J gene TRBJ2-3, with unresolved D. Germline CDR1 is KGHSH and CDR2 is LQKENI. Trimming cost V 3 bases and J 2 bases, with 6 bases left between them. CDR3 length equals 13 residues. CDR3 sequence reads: CASSPDNTDTQYF. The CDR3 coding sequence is TGTGCCAGCTCACCGGATAACACAGATACGCAGTATTTT.

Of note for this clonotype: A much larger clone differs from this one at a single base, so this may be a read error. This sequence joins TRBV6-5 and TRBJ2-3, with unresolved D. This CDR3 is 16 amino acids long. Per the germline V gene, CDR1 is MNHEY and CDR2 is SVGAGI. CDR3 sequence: CASSYSKARGTDMQYF. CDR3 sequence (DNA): TGTGCCAGCAGTTACTCGAAAGCCAGAGGTACAGATATGCAGTATTTT.

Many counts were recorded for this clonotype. This CDR3 is CAGSGTGRETQYF. DNA for the CDR3: TGTGCCGGATCCGGGACAGGGAGAGAGACCCAGTACTTC. The V gene is TRBV28, the J gene TRBJ2-5; 9 nucleotides agree with TRBD1. CDR3 length: 13 residues. V dropped 11 bases and J dropped 4; count of bases not matched to a gene: 8. The germline V gene encodes CDR1 MDHEN and CDR2 SYDVKM.

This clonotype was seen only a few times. The CDR3 loop reads CASSLSGGDIQYF. The CDR3 DNA sequence: TGCGCCAGCAGCCTAAGCGGGGGGGACATTCAGTACTTC. This chain links TRBV4-1 with TRBJ2-4, with 10 bases aligning to TRBD2. The CDR3 spans 13 residues. V was pared by 4 bases and J by 8 bases, with 2 bases of the junction left unmatched. Germline V gene sequence: CDR1 MGHRA, CDR2 YSYEKL.

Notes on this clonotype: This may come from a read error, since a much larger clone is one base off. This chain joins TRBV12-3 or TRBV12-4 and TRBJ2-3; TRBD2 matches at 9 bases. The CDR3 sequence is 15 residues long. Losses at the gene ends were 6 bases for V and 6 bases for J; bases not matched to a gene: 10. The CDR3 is CASSGRAGGLDTQYF. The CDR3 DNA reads TGTGCCAGCAGCGGACGAGCGGGAGGTTTGGATACGCAGTATTTT.

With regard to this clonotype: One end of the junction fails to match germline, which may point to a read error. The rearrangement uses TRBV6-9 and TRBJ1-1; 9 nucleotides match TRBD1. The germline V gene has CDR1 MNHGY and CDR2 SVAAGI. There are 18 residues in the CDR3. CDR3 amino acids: CASSYQTDRGWVVTKAFF. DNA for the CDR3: TGTGCCAGCAGTTACCAAACGGACAGGGGATGGGTAGTCACTAAAGCTTTCTTT.